This T cell receptor (beta chain) derives from a study of long-term antiretroviral therapy in people with HIV. Looking at the study overall: First collections came about a decade before the 2015 immediate-ART recommendation. Study-wide results and caveats: Clonal expansions arising prior to ART prevailed in the repertoire at every time point.

The assay, immunoSEQ v3.0, was run at survey level. Data came from immunoSEQ multiplex PCR; TCRdb stores just in-frame clones and leaves some out. The sample holds around 25,000 clones, roughly 77% seen once. Turning to this clone: Its antigen remains unidentified.

The ends were cut back, 5 bases at V and 8 bases at J, with 16 bases in the middle. This CDR3 has 14 residues. Germline V lookup: CDR1 SGDLS, CDR2 YYNGEE. Sequencing was performed on unsorted PBMCs, taken 4.4 years after starting antiretroviral therapy. The sequence was collected from a man under 40 with HIV. The V gene is TRBV9, the J gene TRBJ1-4; tentative D call: TRBD1 (6 bases). CDR3 in amino acids: CASSGGGREEKLFF. CDR3 nucleotide sequence: TGTGCCAGCAGTGGGGGGGGCCGTGAGGAAAAACTGTTTTTT.